The TCR beta chain under discussion was sequenced for a study of graft-versus-host responses after intestinal transplantation. Study results and caveats: GvH clone levels peaked in circulation, and this peak was associated with early post-transplant HvG declines. In patients with graft-donor T cell macrochimerism, allograft graft-versus-host to host-versus-graft clonal ratios were high.

Unmatched junction bases numbered 10, after V lost 0 bases and J lost 8 bases. This CDR3 spans 17 amino acids. Germline CDR1 SGHDT, CDR2 YYEEEE. Here immunoSEQ multiplex PCR was the method, and the copy in TCRdb shows in-frame clones only, minus some. The sample lists around 90,000 clones; 92% were seen once. This clone was counted a few times. Its antigen is undetermined. The sequence was obtained from a human donor who was the organ donor for an intestinal transplant. This specimen was unstimulated CD8+ T cells sorted from spleen or lymph node cells, taken before transplant. The chain employs TRBV5-6 and TRBJ2-2; 10 positions match TRBD2. CDR3 region: CASSLAWLAGASGELFF. The CDR3 DNA reads as TGTGCCAGCAGCTTGGCTTGGCTAGCGGGAGCCTCGGGGGAGCTGTTTTTT.